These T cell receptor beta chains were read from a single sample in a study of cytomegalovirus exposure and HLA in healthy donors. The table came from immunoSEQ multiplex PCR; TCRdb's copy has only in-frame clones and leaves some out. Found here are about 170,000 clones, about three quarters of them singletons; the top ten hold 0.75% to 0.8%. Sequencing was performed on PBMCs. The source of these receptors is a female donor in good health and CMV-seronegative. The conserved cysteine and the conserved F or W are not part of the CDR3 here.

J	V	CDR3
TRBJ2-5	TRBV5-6	ASSPTSAPGAQY
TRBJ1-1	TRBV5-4	ASSPGGANTEAF
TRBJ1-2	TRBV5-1	ASSRKESDGYT
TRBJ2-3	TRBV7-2	ASSRGAGLGWDTQY
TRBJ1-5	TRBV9	ASSPREVPQPQH
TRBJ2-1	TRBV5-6	ASSQGQAPNNEQF
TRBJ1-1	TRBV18	ASSRDAYPRGTEAF
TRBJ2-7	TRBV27	ASSSTPTSTYEQY
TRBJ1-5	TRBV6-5	ASRTGLHPHQPQH
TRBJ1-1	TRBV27	ASSPPGQGDTEAF
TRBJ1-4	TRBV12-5	ASGLARRELF
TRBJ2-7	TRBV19	ASSSGWSSYEQY
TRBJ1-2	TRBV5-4	ASSLSQGGTMSMGGYT
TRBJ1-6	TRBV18	ASSPGAGSPLH
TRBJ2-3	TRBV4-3	ASSIAGAPNTQY
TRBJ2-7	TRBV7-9	ASTREYEQY
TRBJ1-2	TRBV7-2	ASSLDRGDYGYT
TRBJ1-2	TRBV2	ASSRDSGGQYGYT
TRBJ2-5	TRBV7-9	AIGGQTQETQY
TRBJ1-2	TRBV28	ASSIRTGNGYT
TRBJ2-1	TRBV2	ASRGTSGYNEQF
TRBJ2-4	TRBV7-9	ASSVTGTAKNIQY
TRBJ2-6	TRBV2	ASSEAGLVAGANVLT
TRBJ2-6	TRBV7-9	ASSLARQLGANGLT
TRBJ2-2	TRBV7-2	ASSLGAQNTGELF
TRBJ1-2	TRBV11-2	ASSLYRDRGTNNYGYT
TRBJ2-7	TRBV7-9	ASSLADSYEQY
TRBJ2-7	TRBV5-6	ASSQPPGVLY
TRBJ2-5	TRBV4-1	ASSHSRRTVEETQY
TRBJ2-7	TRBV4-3	ASSQSVRGQGLYEQY
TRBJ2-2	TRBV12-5	ASGSGTHYTGELF
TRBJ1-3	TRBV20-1	SASDGGTIY
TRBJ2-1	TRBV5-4	ASSLAASGSLNEQF
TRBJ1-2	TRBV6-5	ASRDTGGADYGYT
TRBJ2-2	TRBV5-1	ASSGTGGYTNTGELF
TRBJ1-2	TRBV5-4	ASSLDRTNYGYT
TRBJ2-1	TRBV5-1	ASSPRDRGGNEQF
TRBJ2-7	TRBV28	ASSLGPSTYEQY
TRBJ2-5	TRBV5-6	ASSQEQGEIQETQY
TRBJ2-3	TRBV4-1	ASSQGSYSGSLTQY
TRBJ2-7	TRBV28	ASSSYYEQY
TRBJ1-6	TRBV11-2	ASSLQGARYSPLH
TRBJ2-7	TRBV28	ASSQGGDVHEQY
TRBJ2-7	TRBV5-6	ASSLWGLGTVSYEQY
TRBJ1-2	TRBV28	ASSNSDSRYGYT
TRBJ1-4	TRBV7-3	ASSPYALTGGMEKLF
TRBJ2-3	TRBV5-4	ASSLVASMDTQY